Given below is one TCR beta chain in context. TCRdb's table, derived via immunoSEQ multiplex PCR, lists solely in-frame clones and lacks some. The data show 2 million to 2.5 million clones, roughly 95% seen once. The CDR3 length is 14 residues. CDR1 and CDR2 (germline): SGHDT, YYEEEE. Trimming pared 2 bases from V and 2 bases from J, leaving 11 bases between. These data originate in a study of shared clonotypes between healthy human individuals. The specimen was naive CD4+ T cells sorted from blood. The subset was: CD45RA+ positively selected. The chain employs TRBV5-6 and TRBJ2-7; D remains ambiguous. The receptor's source is a man between 18 and 35 years old in good health. CDR3 protein: CASSFRLGPYEQYF. As DNA, the CDR3 is TGTGCCAGCAGCTTTCGTCTAGGGCCCTACGAGCAGTACTTC.